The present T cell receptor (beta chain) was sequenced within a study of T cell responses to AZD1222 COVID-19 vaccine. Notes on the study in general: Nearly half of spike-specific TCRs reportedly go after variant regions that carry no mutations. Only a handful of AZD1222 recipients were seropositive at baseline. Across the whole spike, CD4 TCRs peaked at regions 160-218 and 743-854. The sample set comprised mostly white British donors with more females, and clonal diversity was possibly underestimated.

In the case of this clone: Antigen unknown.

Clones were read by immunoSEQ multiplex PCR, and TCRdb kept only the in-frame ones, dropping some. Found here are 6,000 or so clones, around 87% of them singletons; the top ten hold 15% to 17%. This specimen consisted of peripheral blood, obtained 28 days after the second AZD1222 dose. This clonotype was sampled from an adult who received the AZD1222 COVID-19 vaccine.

CDR3 protein: CASSLGLWAEAFF. CDR3 DNA sequence: TGTGCCAGCAGCTTAGGCCTTTGGGCTGAAGCTTTCTTT. V and J are TRBV7-2 and TRBJ1-1; D not certain. Trimming cost V 1 base and J 6 bases, with 9 bases left between them. Germline V gene data show CDR1 as SGHTA and CDR2 as FQGNSA. The CDR3 is 13 residues long.